The rows below give T cell receptor beta chains drawn from one sample of a study of T-cell memory formation after mild COVID-19. MiXCR, applied by TCRdb to the 5' RACE reads, yields one record per CDR3 protein. The table includes fewer than 400,000 distinct CDR3 sequences, about 17% detected once. Input material: PBMCs or a T cell subset sorted from them (not recorded which). These receptors all come from a young man who had mild COVID-19 (a few samples of this study predate the infection). Cell type and time point are not known. CDR3s include the opening cysteine and the closing phenylalanine or tryptophan.

V gene: TRBV20-1
CDR3 protein: CSARPIRAIANEKLFF

V gene: TRBV7-2
CDR3 protein: CASSPQWGDSYNEQLF

V gene: TRBV6-5
CDR3 protein: CASSQGFNEQFF

V gene: TRBV11-1
CDR3 protein: CASSPAQGAEQFF

V gene: TRBV6-5
CDR3 protein: CASSGTEGWDEQFF

V gene: TRBV18
CDR3 protein: CASSPPVQDTQYF

V gene: TRBV11-2
CDR3 protein: CASSRGARETQYF

V gene: TRBV18
CDR3 protein: CASSYRDRGIDTQYF

V gene: TRBV6-2/TRBV6-3
CDR3 protein: CASRTQGAEAFF

V gene: TRBV6-5
CDR3 protein: CASSYSWSNEKLFF

V gene: TRBV6-5
CDR3 protein: CASSYSTGTTEAFF

V gene: TRBV24-1
CDR3 protein: CATSDLTNTGELFF

V gene: TRBV14
CDR3 protein: CASSQVGGGRTGELFF

V gene: TRBV12-3/TRBV12-4
CDR3 protein: CASSPPAGSTDTQYF

V gene: TRBV29-1
CDR3 protein: CSVARLDTDTQYF

V gene: TRBV20-1
CDR3 protein: CSASGPFF

V gene: TRBV6-2/TRBV6-3
CDR3 protein: CASSELGQDGWAYF

V gene: TRBV7-2
CDR3 protein: CASSLSGGAGNEQFF

V gene: TRBV7-9
CDR3 protein: CAMAGGVGYTF

V gene: TRBV5-4
CDR3 protein: CASSWSGGAGETQYF

V gene: TRBV6-5
CDR3 protein: CASSTSGGNTIYF

V gene: TRBV3-1
CDR3 protein: CASSHGGGGSGNTIYF

V gene: TRBV6-1
CDR3 protein: CASSDYVGTPDLAKNIQYF

V gene: TRBV6-5
CDR3 protein: CASSYSKNRVHTQYF

V gene: TRBV5-1
CDR3 protein: CASSLTHRGSYEQYF

V gene: TRBV5-4
CDR3 protein: CASYVGARNYGYTF

V gene: TRBV2
CDR3 protein: CASGQAGMNTEAFF

V gene: TRBV20-1
CDR3 protein: CSARGSPWGTEAFF

V gene: TRBV6-6
CDR3 protein: CASSQLGGPANTEAFF

V gene: TRBV6-5
CDR3 protein: CASSTGLAGNEQYF

V gene: TRBV12-3/TRBV12-4
CDR3 protein: CASGNTVGTEAFF

V gene: TRBV6-6
CDR3 protein: CASVLHVNQPQHF

V gene: TRBV4-1
CDR3 protein: CASSHSGGSPLHF

V gene: TRBV6-1
CDR3 protein: CASSETFRETQYF

V gene: TRBV7-2
CDR3 protein: CASSQGVNFRADTQYF

V gene: TRBV11-2
CDR3 protein: CASTDQAGSIETQYF

V gene: TRBV9
CDR3 protein: CASSVAPDYNSPLHF

V gene: TRBV30
CDR3 protein: CAWSRLGGPSTDTQYF

V gene: TRBV6-6
CDR3 protein: CASNPGGSGNTIYF

V gene: TRBV7-9
CDR3 protein: CASSLQGVTYGYTF

V gene: TRBV25-1
CDR3 protein: CASSDRGHTGELFF